This T cell receptor (beta chain) was recovered during a study of blood T cell repertoires in COVID-19. The germline V gene has CDR1 LGHNT and CDR2 FRNRAP. This CDR3 is 19 amino acids long. Trimming at V came to 3 bases and at J to 1 base, leaving 16 bases not matched to a gene. The method was immunoSEQ multiplex PCR; TCRdb's version includes in-frame clones alone and lacks a portion of them. There are under 80,000 clones in the sample; 85% to 90% occur only once, and roughly 0.94% lies in the top ten. The receptor comes from a man aged 65 to 79 with acute or convalescent COVID-19. The rearrangement links TRBV12-5 to TRBJ2-7, with TRBD1 matching 9 bases. Sequenced: peripheral blood. The DNA of the CDR3 is TGTGCTAGTGGTTTAAGCCCCTTCTCCGGGACAGGGCCTTCCTACGAGCAGTACTTC. Translating gives CASGLSPFSGTGPSYEQYF.